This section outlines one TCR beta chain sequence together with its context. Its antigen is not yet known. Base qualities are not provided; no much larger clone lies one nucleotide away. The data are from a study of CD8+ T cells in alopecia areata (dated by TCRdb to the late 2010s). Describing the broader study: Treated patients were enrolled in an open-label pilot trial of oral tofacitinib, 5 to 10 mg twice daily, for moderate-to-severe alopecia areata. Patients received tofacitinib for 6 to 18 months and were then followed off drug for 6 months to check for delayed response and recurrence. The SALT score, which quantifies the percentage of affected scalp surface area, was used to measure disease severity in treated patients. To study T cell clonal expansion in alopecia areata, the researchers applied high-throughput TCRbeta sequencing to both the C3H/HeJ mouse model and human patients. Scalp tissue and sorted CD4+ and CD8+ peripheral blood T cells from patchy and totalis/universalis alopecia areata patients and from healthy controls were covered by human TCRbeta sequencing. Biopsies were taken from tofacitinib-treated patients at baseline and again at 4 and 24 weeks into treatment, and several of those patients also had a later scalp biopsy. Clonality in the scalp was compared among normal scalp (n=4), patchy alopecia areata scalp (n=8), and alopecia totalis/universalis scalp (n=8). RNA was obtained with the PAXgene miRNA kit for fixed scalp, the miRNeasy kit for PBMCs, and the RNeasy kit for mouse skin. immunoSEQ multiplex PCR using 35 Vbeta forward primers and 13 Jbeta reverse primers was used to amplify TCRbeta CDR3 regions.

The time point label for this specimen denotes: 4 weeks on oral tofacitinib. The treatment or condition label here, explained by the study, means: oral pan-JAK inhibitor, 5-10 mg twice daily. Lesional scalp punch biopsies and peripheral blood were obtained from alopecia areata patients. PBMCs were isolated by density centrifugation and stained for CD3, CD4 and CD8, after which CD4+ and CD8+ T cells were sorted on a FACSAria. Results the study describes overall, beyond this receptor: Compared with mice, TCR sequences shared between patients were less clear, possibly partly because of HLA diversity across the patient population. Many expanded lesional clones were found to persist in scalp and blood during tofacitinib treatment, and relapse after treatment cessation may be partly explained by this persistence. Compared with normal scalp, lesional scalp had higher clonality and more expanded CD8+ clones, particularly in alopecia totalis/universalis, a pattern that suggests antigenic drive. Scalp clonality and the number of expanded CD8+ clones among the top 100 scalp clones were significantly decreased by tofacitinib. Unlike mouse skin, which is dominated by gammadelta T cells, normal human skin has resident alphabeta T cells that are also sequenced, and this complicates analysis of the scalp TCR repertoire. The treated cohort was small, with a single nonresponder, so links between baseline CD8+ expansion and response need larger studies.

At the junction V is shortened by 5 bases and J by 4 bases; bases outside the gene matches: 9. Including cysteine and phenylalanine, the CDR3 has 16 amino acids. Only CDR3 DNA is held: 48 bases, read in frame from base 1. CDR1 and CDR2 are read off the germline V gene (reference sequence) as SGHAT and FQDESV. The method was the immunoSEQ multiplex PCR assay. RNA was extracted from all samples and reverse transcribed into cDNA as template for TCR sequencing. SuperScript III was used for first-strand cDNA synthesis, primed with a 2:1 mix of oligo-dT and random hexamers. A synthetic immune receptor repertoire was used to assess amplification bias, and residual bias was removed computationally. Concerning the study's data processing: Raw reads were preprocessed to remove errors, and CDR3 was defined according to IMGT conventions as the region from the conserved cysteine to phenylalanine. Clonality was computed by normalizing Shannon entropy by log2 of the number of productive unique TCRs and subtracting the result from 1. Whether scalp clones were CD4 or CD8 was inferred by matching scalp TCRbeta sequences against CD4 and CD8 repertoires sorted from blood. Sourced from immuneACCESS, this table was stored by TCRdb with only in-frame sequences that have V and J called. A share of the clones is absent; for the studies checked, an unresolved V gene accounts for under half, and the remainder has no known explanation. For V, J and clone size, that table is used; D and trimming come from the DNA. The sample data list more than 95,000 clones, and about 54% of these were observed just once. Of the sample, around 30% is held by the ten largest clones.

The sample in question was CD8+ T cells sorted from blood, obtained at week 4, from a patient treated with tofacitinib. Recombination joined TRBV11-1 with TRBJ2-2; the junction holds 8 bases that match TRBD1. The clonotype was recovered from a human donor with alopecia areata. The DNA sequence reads TGTGCCAGCAGCACATCTTGGGGACAGGTCACCGGGGAGCTGTTTTTT. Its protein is CASSTSWGQVTGELFF.